This T cell receptor (beta chain) was observed in a study of T cells after yellow fever vaccination. TCRdb passed the 5' RACE reads through MiXCR, listing each CDR3 protein once. The data show 250,000 or so distinct CDR3 sequences, roughly 4% seen once. Germline V CDR1 and CDR2: SGHVS, FNYEAQ. The CDR3 has 14 amino acids. The ends were cut back, 5 bases at V and 10 bases at J, with 18 bases in the middle. This clonotype occurred many times. The rearrangement links TRBV7-6 to TRBJ2-4; D might be TRBD2 (6 bases). The sample in question was PBMCs, obtained 15 days after the yellow fever booster vaccination. This TCR came from a man between 18 and 29 years old who received the YFV17D yellow fever vaccine. In DNA form, the CDR3 reads TGTGCCAGCAGCGGCAACCCGGGAGCTGGGATTCAGTACTTC. It is translated as CASSGNPGAGIQYF.